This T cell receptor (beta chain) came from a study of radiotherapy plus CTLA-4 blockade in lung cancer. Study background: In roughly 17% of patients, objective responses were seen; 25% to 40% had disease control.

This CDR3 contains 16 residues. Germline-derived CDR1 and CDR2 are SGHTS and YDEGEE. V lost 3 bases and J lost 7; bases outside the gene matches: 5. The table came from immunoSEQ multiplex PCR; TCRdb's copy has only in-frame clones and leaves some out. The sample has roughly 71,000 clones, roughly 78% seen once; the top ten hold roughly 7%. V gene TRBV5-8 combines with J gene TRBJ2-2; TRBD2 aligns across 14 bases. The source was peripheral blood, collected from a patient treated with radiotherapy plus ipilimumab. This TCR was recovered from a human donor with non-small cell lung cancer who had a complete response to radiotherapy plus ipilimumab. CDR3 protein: CASSSGLAGVNGELFF. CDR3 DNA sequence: TGTGCCAGCAGCTCGGGACTAGCGGGAGTTAACGGGGAGCTGTTTTTT.